Each of the 11 T cell receptor beta chains below was sequenced from the same sample in a study of blood T cell repertoires in COVID-19. Assay: immunoSEQ multiplex PCR; the TCRdb copy retains only in-frame clones and omits some. Of a few hundred thousand clones detected, roughly 90% appear once; the ten largest clones hold roughly 3%. The sample consisted of PBMCs or T cells enriched from blood (not recorded which). The receptors originated from a woman aged 25-40 years who had recovered from COVID-19.

J is TRBJ1-2 and V is TRBV4-1; 7 bases are shared with TRBD1. CDR1 and CDR2 from the germline V gene are MGHRA and YSYEKL. The CDR3 has 15 amino acids. Unmatched junction bases numbered 9, after V lost 4 bases and J lost 4 bases. CDR3 in amino acids: CASSLWTGRPYGYTF. The CDR3 nucleotides are TGCGCCAGCAGCCTCTGGACAGGAAGACCCTATGGCTACACCTTC.

The CDR3 reads CASSLAQHFNTEAFF. The CDR3 nucleotides are TGTGCCAGCAGCTTAGCACAGCACTTTAACACTGAAGCTTTCTTT. The rearrangement joins TRBV7-8 to TRBJ1-1; D is unclear. The CDR3 has 15 amino acids. Germline assignment: CDR1 SGHVS and CDR2 FQNEAQ. Trimming cost V 0 bases and J 2 bases, with 10 bases left between them.

The chain combines TRBV20-1 with TRBJ2-1, with 13 bases aligning to TRBD2. Germline-derived CDR1 and CDR2 are DFQATT and SNEGSKA (reference sequence). The CDR3 has 16 amino acids. V shed 5 bases, J shed 5 bases, and the junction held 9 bases outside the gene matches. The CDR3 reads CSAGGGLAGFNNEQFF. DNA for the CDR3: TGCAGTGCTGGTGGGGGACTAGCGGGATTTAACAATGAGCAGTTCTTC.

The V gene is TRBV30, the J gene TRBJ1-1, with 7 positions matching TRBD1. CDR1 is GTSNPN and CDR2 is SVGIG in the germline V gene (reference sequence). The CDR3 runs to 14 residues. V was pared by 3 bases and J by 2 bases, with 6 bases of the junction left unmatched. CDR3: CAWSRGSYNTEAFF. The CDR3 DNA reads TGTGCCTGGAGCAGGGGGTCATATAACACTGAAGCTTTCTTT.

The rearrangement uses TRBV5-6 and TRBJ2-6; 7 bases line up with TRBD1. This CDR3 is 19 amino acids long. The V segment lost 3 bases and the J segment 1 base; nucleotides outside the gene matches: 13. Looked up from germline, CDR1 is SGHDT and CDR2 is YYEEEE. The CDR3 sequence: CASSWTGKGARSGANVLTF. CDR3 bases: TGTGCCAGCAGCTGGACAGGAAAGGGGGCGCGATCTGGGGCCAACGTCCTGACTTTC.

This chain connects TRBV28 to TRBJ1-5, with D possibly being TRBD1 (6 bases). CDR3 length: 17 amino acids. Germline V gene data show CDR1 as MDHEN and CDR2 as SYDVKM. V gave up 1 base and J gave up 1 base, with 14 bases separating them. The CDR3 coding sequence is TGTGCCAGCAGTTTATTGGGGGACAACCGAAGCAATCAGCCCCAGCATTTT. Its translation is CASSLLGDNRSNQPQHF.

The chain is built from TRBV5-1 and TRBJ2-7; the match to TRBD1 covers 9 bases. Germline lookup yields CDR1 SGHRS and CDR2 YFSETQ. V was clipped by 7 bases and J by 2 bases; unmatched bases: 10. CDR3 length equals 15 residues. The CDR3 loop reads CASGEWGQGPYEQYF. In nucleotides, the CDR3 is TGCGCCAGCGGGGAATGGGGACAGGGTCCCTACGAGCAGTACTTC.

The rearrangement joins TRBV3-1 (or the pseudogene TRBV3-2) to TRBJ1-2; D perhaps matches TRBD1 (6 bases). Germline lookup yields CDR1 LGHDT and CDR2 YNNKEL (reference sequence). V was cut by 5 bases and J by 3 bases, with 13 bases left in between. The CDR3 sequence is 14 residues long. The CDR3 reads CASSDPTGHYGYTF. CDR3 DNA: TGTGCCAGCAGCGACCCGACAGGTCACTATGGCTACACCTTC.

The chain uses TRBV27 and TRBJ2-7; possibly TRBD1 for D (6 bases). The V gene lost 5 bases and the J gene lost 5 bases, with 19 bases spanning the gap. CDR1 and CDR2 (germline): MNHEY, SMNVEV (reference sequence). This CDR3 spans 15 amino acids. The DNA of the CDR3 is TGTGCCAGCAGTCGAATTTGGCAGGGGCACAACGAGCAGTACTTC. It is translated as CASSRIWQGHNEQYF.

Written as DNA, the CDR3 is TGCGCCAGCAGTGAGGTATCTAGCGGGGGGAACATAGCCAAAAACATTCAGTACTTC. This sequence encodes CASSEVSSGGNIAKNIQYF. V and J are TRBV10-1 and TRBJ2-4, with 11 bases matching TRBD2. V shed 2 bases and J 0 bases; nucleotides not matched to a gene: 9. This CDR3 spans 19 amino acids. Germline values: CDR1 WNHNN, CDR2 SYGVQD (reference sequence).

This clone was seen a single time. This chain uses TRBV11-2 with TRBJ2-5; TRBD2 matches 8 bases. The CDR3 contains 17 residues. Trimming took 0 bases from V and 2 from J; bases not matched to a gene: 8. Per germline, CDR1 SGHAT and CDR2 FQNNGV. CDR3 sequence reads: CASSLDYGTRAQETQYF. The CDR3 DNA is TGTGCCAGCAGCTTAGACTACGGGACTAGGGCACAAGAGACCCAGTACTTC.